These 17 T cell receptor beta chains were sequenced from one sample in a study of blood T cell repertoires in COVID-19. The assay was immunoSEQ multiplex PCR, and TCRdb's table has in-frame clones only and misses some. Of approximately 270,000 clones listed, 80% to 90% were seen once; the top ten hold roughly 1.7%. Sequencing was carried out using PBMCs or T cells enriched from blood (not recorded which). The source is a man aged 40-55 years who had recovered from COVID-19.

In its sample, this clone was seen a few times. This chain connects TRBV12-3 or TRBV12-4 to TRBJ1-1; D gene ambiguous. V lost 0 bases and J lost 6, with 2 bases in between. The CDR3 is 11 amino acids. The CDR3 DNA sequence: TGTGCCAGCAGTTTAGCCGCTGAAGCTTTCTTT. It yields the protein CASSLAAEAFF.

The chain recombines TRBV7-2 with TRBJ1-6, with D tentatively TRBD1 (5 bases). Trimming shortened V by 5 bases and J by 4 bases, and 12 bases separated the two germline ends. The CDR3 extends over 15 amino acids. The germline CDR1 and CDR2 sequences are SGHTA and FQGNSA. For the CDR3, the DNA is TGTGCCAGCAGCCCCCGACAGTATTATAATTCACCCCTCCACTTT. Amino acid sequence: CASSPRQYYNSPLHF.

This rearrangement joins TRBV28 to TRBJ1-3; the D is unclear. CDR1 and CDR2 from the germline V gene are MDHEN and SYDVKM. The CDR3 loop spans 13 amino acids. V dropped 10 bases and J dropped 8 bases, with 18 bases sitting between them. The DNA of the CDR3 is TGTGCCACCTACTACCCCCCCGCATACACCATATATTTT. The encoded protein is CATYYPPAYTIYF.

This chain joins TRBV7-9 and TRBJ2-1; the D gene is possibly TRBD1 (6 bases). V gave up 3 bases and J gave up 10 bases, with 10 bases separating them. The CDR3 covers 12 residues. CDR1 is SEHNR, CDR2 FQNEAQ, per germline (reference sequence). CDR3 amino acids: CASSFTGQEQFF. The CDR3 region has the DNA TGTGCCAGCAGCTTTACAGGGCAGGAGCAGTTCTTC.

This clone was found once. The chain employs TRBV6-5 and TRBJ1-6; D not resolved. V was cut by 8 bases and J by 0 bases, with 11 bases left in between. Germline values: CDR1 MNHEY, CDR2 SVGAGI. The CDR3 sequence is 15 residues long. The CDR3 DNA reads TGTGCCAGCTCCGTCGGGAGCTCCTATAATTCACCCCTCCACTTT. This sequence encodes CASSVGSSYNSPLHF.

DNA for the CDR3: TGTGCCACCAGCAGAGATGCGCAGGGGGTCTACGAGCAGTACTTC. Translation: CATSRDAQGVYEQYF. The chain joins TRBV15 to TRBJ2-7, with 7 positions matching TRBD1. J was trimmed by 3 bases and V by 0 bases; bases with no gene match: 5. Germline V gene lookup returns CDR1 LNHNV and CDR2 YYDKDF (reference sequence). The CDR3 totals 15 residues.

The chain is built from TRBV7-3 and TRBJ1-1; 10 nucleotides match TRBD1. Germline assignment: CDR1 SGHTA and CDR2 FQGTGA. The CDR3 runs to 14 residues. The V and J ends lost 5 bases and 5 bases, in that order; junction bases with no gene match: 5. CDR3 bases: TGTGCCAGCAGCGTCGGGACAGGGGATACTGAAGCTTTCTTT. This encodes CASSVGTGDTEAFF.

J is TRBJ2-1 and V is TRBV7-2, with 7 bases lining up with TRBD1. V was pared by 4 bases and J by 4 bases, with 7 bases of the junction left unmatched. Germline V gene lookup returns CDR1 SGHTA and CDR2 FQGNSA. The CDR3 runs to 15 residues. The CDR3 loop reads CASSYAGTEYNEQFF. CDR3 nucleotides: TGTGCCAGCAGCTACGCCGGGACAGAGTACAATGAGCAGTTCTTC.

This chain connects TRBV3-1 (or the pseudogene TRBV3-2) to TRBJ2-7; D is unclear. The V gene lost 5 bases and the J gene lost 7 bases, with 9 bases spanning the gap. Germline assignment: CDR1 LGHDT and CDR2 YNNKEL (reference sequence). CDR3 length equals 11 residues. The CDR3 nucleotides read TGTGCCAGCAGCGGCACCTGGGAGCAGTACTTC. It encodes CASSGTWEQYF.

The V and J genes are TRBV7-3 and TRBJ2-1, with 8 bases identical to TRBD2. The V gene end was trimmed by 6 bases and the J gene end by 6 bases; junction bases not matched to a gene: 4. The CDR3 contains 13 residues. Germline V lookup: CDR1 SGHTA, CDR2 FQGTGA. The CDR3 nucleotides are TGTGCCAGCAGTCTCGGGACTAGCAATGAGCAGTTCTTC. This encodes CASSLGTSNEQFF.

This sequence joins TRBV7-2 and TRBJ1-1; 12 positions agree with TRBD1. The CDR3 covers 18 residues. Germline V lookup: CDR1 SGHTA, CDR2 FQGNSA. The junction had 13 bases not matched to a gene; V was cut back by 5 bases and J by 3 bases. The DNA of the CDR3 is TGTGCCAGCAGCAGAAAAGGGACAGGGGGCGCGTTCCACACTGAAGCTTTCTTT. Its protein product is CASSRKGTGGAFHTEAFF.

The chain has TRBV7-2 and TRBJ2-3, with TRBD2 matching over 12 bases. Germline V gene lookup returns CDR1 SGHTA and CDR2 FQGNSA. V shed 3 bases, J shed 3 bases, and the junction held 7 bases outside the gene matches. The CDR3 extends over 17 amino acids. CDR3 in DNA: TGTGCCAGCAGCTTCTCGACTAGCGGGAGTATTACAGATACGCAGTATTTT. Translation: CASSFSTSGSITDTQYF. Full variable domain (rest looked up from reference TRBV7-2 and TRBJ2-3): GAGVSQSPSNKVTEKGKDVELRCDPISGHTALYWYRQSLGQGLEFLIYFQGNSAPDKSGLPSDRFSAERTGGSVSTLTIQRTQQEDSAVYLCASSFSTSGSITDTQYFGPGTRLTVL.

This chain connects TRBV7-8 to TRBJ2-7, with D perhaps matching TRBD2 (7 bases). Germline CDR1 SGHVS, CDR2 FQNEAQ. Trimming took off 2 bases at V and 5 bases at J, with 16 bases between the two ends. This CDR3 has 15 residues. CDR3 coding DNA: TGTGCCAGCAGCTTAAACGTAGGGAGGGGGGACGAGCAGTACTTC. Its translation is CASSLNVGRGDEQYF.

The chain joins TRBV9 to TRBJ2-2; D gene ambiguous. CDR3 length: 17 amino acids. V was clipped by 4 bases and J by 1 base, with 17 bases between them. The germline CDR1 and CDR2 sequences are SGDLS and YYNGEE. As DNA, the CDR3 is TGTGCCAGCAGCCCACACCTAGGATCTAGGAACACCGGGGAGCTGTTTTTT. Protein product: CASSPHLGSRNTGELFF.

This clone was detected a few times. This sequence joins TRBV7-2 and TRBJ1-5; D gene uncertain. The CDR3 has 13 amino acids. Germline-derived CDR1 and CDR2 are SGHTA and FQGNSA. Trimming pared 1 base from V and 6 bases from J, leaving 7 bases between. The DNA for the CDR3 is TGTGCCAGCAGCTTAGAACCGGGTCAGCCCCAGCATTTT. Protein product: CASSLEPGQPQHF.

V gene TRBV18 combines with J gene TRBJ1-4; the D is unclear. This CDR3 region has 18 residues. Germline assignment: CDR1 KGHSH and CDR2 LQKENI. Trimming shortened V by 3 bases and J by 0 bases, and 17 bases separated the two germline ends. CDR3: CASSPSRGRRSTNEKLFF. The DNA for the CDR3 is TGTGCCAGCTCACCCTCGCGAGGAAGGCGTTCAACTAATGAAAAACTGTTTTTT.

The chain uses TRBV5-4 and TRBJ1-1; no clear D gene. The CDR3 has 15 residues. Germline V gene data show CDR1 as SGHNT and CDR2 as YYREEE (reference sequence). The germline V and J ends were trimmed by 4 bases and 1 base, with 14 bases remaining between them. The CDR3 sequence: CASSPSPGGNTEAFF. The CDR3 nucleotides read TGTGCCAGCAGCCCCTCCCCAGGTGGGAACACTGAAGCTTTCTTT.